The next 26 T cell receptor beta chains were all read from a single sample in a study of T cell responses to AZD1222 COVID-19 vaccine. Assay: immunoSEQ multiplex PCR; the TCRdb copy retains only in-frame clones and omits some. The repertoire holds around 200,000 clones, with 88% as singletons. This material consisted of peripheral blood, taken on day 0 of AZD1222 vaccination. The receptors were sampled from an adult in good health.

The rearrangement joins TRBV19 to TRBJ1-5; TRBD1 agrees at 12 bases. With V trimmed by 5 bases and J by 5 bases, 4 bases remained unmatched. This CDR3 has 15 amino acids. Germline V gene data show CDR1 as LNHDA and CDR2 as SQIVND (reference sequence). CDR3 DNA sequence: TGTGCCAGTAGTCGGGACAGGGGGCGAGATCAGCCCCAGCATTTT. Translating gives CASSRDRGRDQPQHF. Full variable domain (outside the CDR3, taken from reference TRBV19 and TRBJ1-5): DGGITQSPKYLFRKEGQNVTLSCEQNLNHDAMYWYRQDPGQGLRLIYYSQIVNDFQKGDIAEGYSVSREKKESFPLTVTSAQKNPTAFYLCASSRDRGRDQPQHFGDGTRLSIL.

This chain uses TRBV6-5 with TRBJ1-1; D gene ambiguous. CDR3 length: 15 amino acids. In germline, CDR1 is MNHEY, CDR2 SVGAGI. Trimming took off 0 bases at V and 3 bases at J, with 11 bases between the two ends. As DNA, the CDR3 is TGTGCCAGCAGTTACTCGGGCACGGTGGACACTGAAGCTTTCTTT. It is translated as CASSYSGTVDTEAFF.

The chain recombines TRBV28 with TRBJ2-3, with TRBD2 identical over 8 bases. Germline V gene lookup returns CDR1 MDHEN and CDR2 SYDVKM. V was pared by 5 bases and J by 0 bases, with 13 bases of the junction left unmatched. The CDR3 extends over 18 amino acids. This chain's CDR3 is CASSPQRGKVASTDTQYF. CDR3 nucleotides: TGTGCCAGCAGTCCTCAGCGGGGGAAGGTCGCGAGCACAGATACGCAGTATTTT.

This chain joins TRBV4-2 and TRBJ2-5, with D tentatively TRBD2 (5 bases). V was cut by 4 bases and J by 0 bases, with 12 bases left in between. Germline CDR1 reads LGHNA; CDR2 reads YNFKEQ. The CDR3 has 15 amino acids. Written as DNA, the CDR3 is TGTGCCAGCAGCCCTGTCGCGGGTGACCAAGAGACCCAGTACTTC. The encoded protein is CASSPVAGDQETQYF.

This chain connects TRBV5-4 to TRBJ2-3; 8 positions match TRBD2. Germline V lookup: CDR1 SGHNT, CDR2 YYREEE (reference sequence). Germline trimming cut 4 bases from V and 2 bases from J; bases unmatched to any gene: 12. The CDR3 covers 17 residues. The CDR3: CASSPLGRGAYTDTQYF. DNA for the CDR3: TGTGCCAGCAGCCCCCTCGGGCGGGGGGCCTACACAGATACGCAGTATTTT.

The V call is TRBV21-1, the J call TRBJ1-2. TRBV21-1 is classified as a pseudogene. This CDR3 has 18 amino acids. DNA of the CDR3: TGTGCCAGCAGCAAGGGCAGCGCTACCCGATCCGATAACTATGGCTACACCTTC. As protein: CASSKGSATRSDNYGYTF.

The rearrangement joins TRBV7-9 to TRBJ2-5; TRBD1 matches at 7 bases. The trim removed 5 bases at V and 5 bases at J, leaving 11 bases unmatched. Per the germline V gene, CDR1 is SEHNR and CDR2 is FQNEAQ (reference sequence). This CDR3 spans 15 amino acids. The CDR3 sequence: CASSPRDSPIETQYF. CDR3 coding DNA: TGTGCCAGCAGCCCCCGGGACAGCCCGATTGAGACCCAGTACTTC.

The genes are TRBV5-1 and TRBJ2-5; possibly TRBD1 or TRBD2 for D (5 bases each). This CDR3 comprises 14 residues. V lost 4 bases and J 5 bases, leaving 15 bases between the germline ends. CDR1 is SGHRS, CDR2 YFSETQ, per germline. CDR3 sequence reads: CASSPPGPRETQYF. Written as DNA, the CDR3 is TGCGCCAGCAGCCCGCCGGGGCCACGGGAGACCCAGTACTTC.

This chain joins TRBV9 and TRBJ1-5, with TRBD1 identical over 7 bases. The CDR3 contains 15 residues. J lost 3 bases, V lost 4 bases, and 7 bases had no gene match. The germline V gene encodes CDR1 SGDLS and CDR2 YYNGEE. This chain's CDR3 is CASSPQEGANQPQHF. The CDR3 region has the DNA TGTGCCAGCAGCCCCCAAGAGGGGGCCAATCAGCCCCAGCATTTT. The entire variable domain, with the rest obtained from reference TRBV9 and TRBJ1-5, is as follows: DSGVTQTPKHLITATGQRVTLRCSPRSGDLSVYWYQQSLDQGLQFLIQYYNGEERAKGNILERFSAQQFPDLHSELNLSSLELGDSALYFCASSPQEGANQPQHFGDGTRLSIL.

V gene TRBV5-1 combines with J gene TRBJ2-3, with D perhaps being TRBD1 or TRBD2 (5 bases each). The germline V and J ends were trimmed by 4 bases and 4 bases, with 10 bases remaining between them. The V gene's germline CDR1 is SGHRS and CDR2 YFSETQ. The CDR3 runs 13 residues. In DNA form, the CDR3 reads TGCGCCAGCAGCCCGATGGGGGCAGATACGCAGTATTTT. Translation: CASSPMGADTQYF.

This chain connects TRBV7-9 to TRBJ2-1; no clear D. Per the germline V gene, CDR1 is SEHNR and CDR2 is FQNEAQ (reference sequence). V was cut by 5 bases and J by 4 bases, with 12 bases left in between. The CDR3 spans 14 residues. This CDR3 reads CASSGRTQYNEQFF. The CDR3 DNA follows: TGTGCCAGCAGCGGACGGACGCAGTACAATGAGCAGTTCTTC.

The chain joins TRBV4-2 to TRBJ1-5; maybe TRBD1 (6 bases). Germline-derived CDR1 and CDR2 are LGHNA and YNFKEQ. CDR3 length equals 16 residues. V lost 0 bases to trimming and J lost 8 bases, with 17 bases between them. CDR3 in DNA: TGTGCCAGCAGCCAAGAGGGGAGGGGGAGGCCCAAGCCCCAGCATTTT. It yields the protein CASSQEGRGRPKPQHF.

The genes are TRBV6-5 and TRBJ2-7; TRBD1 matches at 7 bases. The CDR3 runs 13 residues. Trimming took 2 bases from V and 5 from J; bases not matched to a gene: 3. Per the germline V gene, CDR1 is MNHEY and CDR2 is SVGAGI. The CDR3 DNA sequence: TGTGCCAGCAGTTACGGGACAGTCCACGAGCAGTACTTC. Encoded protein: CASSYGTVHEQYF.

J is TRBJ1-5 and V is TRBV21-1; the table assigns TRBD1, which was not confirmed against the DNA. TRBV21-1 corresponds to a pseudogene. The CDR3 loop spans 13 amino acids. The CDR3 DNA is TGTGCCCACCCCAGGGGGCTTCAGGGGCCCCAGCATTTT. The encoded protein is CAHPRGLQGPQHF.

The chain combines TRBV5-4 with TRBJ1-2; D is unresolved. The CDR3 is made up of 15 amino acids. V lost 0 bases and J lost 6, with 15 bases in between. CDR1 SGHNT and CDR2 YYREEE come from the germline V gene (reference sequence). The CDR3 region has the DNA TGTGCCAGCAGCTTGGCCATTTGGGGATCTCATGGCTACACCTTC. It translates to CASSLAIWGSHGYTF. Full variable domain (remainder filled in from reference TRBV5-4 and TRBJ1-2): ETGVTQSPTHLIKTRGQQVTLRCSSQSGHNTVSWYQQALGQGPQFIFQYYREEENGRGNFPPRFSGLQFPNYSSELNVNALELDDSALYLCASSLAIWGSHGYTFGSGTRLTVV.

This clone was picked up a small number of times. V is TRBV30 and J is TRBJ1-1, with TRBD1 matching 7 bases. Unmatched junction bases numbered 9, after V lost 1 base and J lost 7 bases. The CDR3 loop spans 14 amino acids. CDR1 and CDR2 (germline): GTSNPN, SVGIG (reference sequence). The CDR3 bases are TGTGCCTGGAGTGAAGGACAGGACTTAATTGAAGCTTTCTTT. Translated, it gives CAWSEGQDLIEAFF. Drawing the rest from reference TRBV30 and TRBJ1-1, the complete variable domain is SQTIHQWPATLVQPVGSPLSLECTVEGTSNPNLYWYRQAAGRGLQLLFYSVGIGQISSEVPQNLSASRPQDRQFILSSKKLLLSDSGFYLCAWSEGQDLIEAFFGQGTRLTVV.

The chain couples TRBV9 to TRBJ1-1; the D is unclear. The CDR3 is made up of 16 amino acids. V lost 1 base, J lost 1 base, and 14 bases lay in between. CDR1 is SGDLS and CDR2 is YYNGEE in the germline V gene. CDR3 in DNA: TGTGCCAGCAGCGTATTACCCTCGTGGGAGAACACTGAAGCTTTCTTT. Protein sequence: CASSVLPSWENTEAFF. The whole variable domain, filled in from reference TRBV9 and TRBJ1-1, reads DSGVTQTPKHLITATGQRVTLRCSPRSGDLSVYWYQQSLDQGLQFLIQYYNGEERAKGNILERFSAQQFPDLHSELNLSSLELGDSALYFCASSVLPSWENTEAFFGQGTRLTVV.

The gene calls are TRBV20-1 and TRBJ1-1; D is possibly TRBD1 (5 bases). From germline, CDR1 is DFQATT and CDR2 SNEGSKA (reference sequence). CDR3 length: 12 amino acids. Trimming took 3 bases from V and 7 from J, leaving 12 bases between them. CDR3 loop: CSASDSPREAFF. The CDR3, as DNA: TGCAGTGCTAGTGACAGCCCTCGTGAAGCTTTCTTT.

The chain couples TRBV30 to TRBJ1-6, with 7 bases that match TRBD1. Trimming took 4 bases from V and 8 from J; bases not matched to a gene: 11. This CDR3 comprises 15 residues. CDR1 is GTSNPN and CDR2 is SVGIG in the germline V gene (reference sequence). CDR3 amino acids: CAWNPLGQSDSPLHF. CDR3 DNA: TGTGCCTGGAATCCCCTGGGACAGTCGGATTCACCCCTCCACTTT.

The V call is TRBV25-1, the J call TRBJ1-6; D unresolved. V shed 2 bases and J shed 4 bases, with 9 bases lying between them. CDR1 is MGHDK and CDR2 is SYGVNS in the germline V gene. There are 15 residues in the CDR3. CDR3 loop: CASSEKGAYNSPLHF. The CDR3 region has the DNA TGTGCCAGCAGTGAAAAGGGCGCTTATAATTCACCCCTCCACTTT. The complete variable domain, with remaining parts taken from reference TRBV25-1 and TRBJ1-6, reads EADIYQTPRYLVIGTGKKITLECSQTMGHDKMYWYQQDPGMELHLIHYSYGVNSTEKGDLSSESTVSRIRTEHFPLTLESARPSHTSQYLCASSEKGAYNSPLHFGNGTRLTVT.

The CDR3: CATQGEYEQYF. In DNA form, the CDR3 reads TGTGCCACCCAGGGCGAGTACGAGCAGTACTTC. The chain uses TRBV2 and TRBJ2-7; TRBD1 is a possible D gene (5 bases). CDR1 is SNHLY, CDR2 FYNNEI, per germline. This CDR3 is 11 amino acids long. Trimming removed 10 bases at V and 4 bases at J, with 11 bases between.

The genes are TRBV2 and TRBJ1-1; the D is unclear. CDR1 and CDR2 from the germline V gene are SNHLY and FYNNEI. The CDR3 consists of 11 residues. The ends were cut back, 6 bases at V and 4 bases at J, with 6 bases in the middle. This CDR3 is CASRVITEAFF. The CDR3 nucleotides are TGTGCCAGCAGGGTGATCACTGAAGCTTTCTTT. Full variable domain (missing parts from reference TRBV2 and TRBJ1-1): EPEVTQTPSHQVTQMGQEVILRCVPISNHLYFYWYRQILGQKVEFLVSFYNNEISEKSEIFDDQFSVERPDGSNFTLKIRSTKLEDSAMYFCASRVITEAFFGQGTRLTVV.

The gene calls are TRBV18 and TRBJ2-3; 9 bases agree with TRBD2. With 0 bases clipped from V and 5 bases from J, the junction kept 0 bases outside the gene matches. Germline V lookup: CDR1 KGHSH, CDR2 LQKENI. This CDR3 region has 14 residues. The CDR3 here is CASSPPAGGDTQYF. DNA of the CDR3: TGTGCCAGCTCACCACCAGCGGGAGGAGATACGCAGTATTTT.

In regard to this clone: This same CDR3 is encoded by further DNA sequences in the sample. The chain links TRBV15 to TRBJ2-3; no clear D. Trimming pared 0 bases from V and 6 bases from J, leaving 10 bases between. CDR3 size: 14 residues. Per the germline V gene, CDR1 is LNHNV and CDR2 is YYDKDF (reference sequence). The CDR3 nucleotides are TGTGCCACCAGCAGAGATAGGGCGGCGGATACGCAGTATTTT. It yields the protein CATSRDRAADTQYF.

The V gene is TRBV5-1, the J gene TRBJ1-6, with 7 bases lining up with TRBD1. Germline V lookup: CDR1 SGHRS, CDR2 YFSETQ. Germline trimming cut 4 bases from V and 9 bases from J; bases unmatched to any gene: 7. This CDR3 contains 14 residues. CDR3 nucleotides: TGCGCCAGCAGCGGGGACAGTGGATTTTCACCCCTCCACTTT. Translated, it gives CASSGDSGFSPLHF.

The rearrangement uses TRBV3-1 (or the pseudogene TRBV3-2) and TRBJ2-3, with 9 bases aligning to TRBD1. CDR3 length: 15 residues. Germline assignment: CDR1 LGHDT and CDR2 YNNKEL (reference sequence). Trimming at V came to 5 bases and at J to 6 bases, leaving 9 bases not matched to a gene. For the CDR3, the DNA is TGTGCCAGCAGCGCCGGGACAGGGAAGTTTGATACGCAGTATTTT. This gives the protein CASSAGTGKFDTQYF.